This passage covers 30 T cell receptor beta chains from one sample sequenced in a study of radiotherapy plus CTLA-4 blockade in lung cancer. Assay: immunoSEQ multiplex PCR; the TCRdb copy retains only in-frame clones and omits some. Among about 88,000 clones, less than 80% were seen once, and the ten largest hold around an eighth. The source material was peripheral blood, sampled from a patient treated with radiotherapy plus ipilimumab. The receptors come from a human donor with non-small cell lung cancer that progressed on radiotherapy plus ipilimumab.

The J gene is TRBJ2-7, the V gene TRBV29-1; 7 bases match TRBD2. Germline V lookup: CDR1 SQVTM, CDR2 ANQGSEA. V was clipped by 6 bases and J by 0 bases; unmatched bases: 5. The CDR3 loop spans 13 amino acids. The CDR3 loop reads CSVLRGDSYEQYF. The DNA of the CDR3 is TGCAGCGTCCTTCGGGGGGACTCCTACGAGCAGTACTTC.

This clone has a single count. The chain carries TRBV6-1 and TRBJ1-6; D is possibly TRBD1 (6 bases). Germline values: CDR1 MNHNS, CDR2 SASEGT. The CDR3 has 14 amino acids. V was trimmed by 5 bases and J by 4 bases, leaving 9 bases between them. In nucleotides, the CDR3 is TGTGCCAGCAGTCGACAGGCATATAATTCACCCCTCCACTTT. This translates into CASSRQAYNSPLHF.

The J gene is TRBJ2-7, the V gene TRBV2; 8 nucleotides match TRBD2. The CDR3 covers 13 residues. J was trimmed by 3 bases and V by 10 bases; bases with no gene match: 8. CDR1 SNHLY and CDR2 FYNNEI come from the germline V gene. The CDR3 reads CATKRGPDYEQYF. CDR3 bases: TGTGCCACCAAGCGGGGGCCGGACTACGAGCAGTACTTC.

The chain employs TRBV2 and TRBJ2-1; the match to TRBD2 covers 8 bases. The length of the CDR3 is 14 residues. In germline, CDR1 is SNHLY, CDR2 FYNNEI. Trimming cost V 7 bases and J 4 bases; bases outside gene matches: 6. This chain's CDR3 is CASNRASGYNEQFF. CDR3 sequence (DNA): TGTGCCAGCAATCGGGCTAGCGGGTACAATGAGCAGTTCTTC.

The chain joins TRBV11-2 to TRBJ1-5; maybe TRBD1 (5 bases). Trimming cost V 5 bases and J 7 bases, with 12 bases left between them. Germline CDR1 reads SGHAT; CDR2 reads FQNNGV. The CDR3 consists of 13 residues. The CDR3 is CASSPDQGQPQHF. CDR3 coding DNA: TGTGCCAGCAGCCCCGACCAGGGACAGCCCCAGCATTTT.

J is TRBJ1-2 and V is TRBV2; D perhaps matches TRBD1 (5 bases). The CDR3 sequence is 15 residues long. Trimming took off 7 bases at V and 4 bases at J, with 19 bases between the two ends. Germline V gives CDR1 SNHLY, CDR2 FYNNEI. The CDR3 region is CASTYEGRVPYGYTF. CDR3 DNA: TGTGCCAGCACCTATGAGGGCAGGGTGCCCTATGGCTACACCTTC.

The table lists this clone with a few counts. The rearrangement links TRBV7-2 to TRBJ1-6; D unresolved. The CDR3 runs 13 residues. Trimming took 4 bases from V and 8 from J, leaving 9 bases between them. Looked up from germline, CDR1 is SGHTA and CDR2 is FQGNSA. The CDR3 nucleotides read TGTGCCAGCAGCTCACGTCTTGATTCACCCCTCCACTTT. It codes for CASSSRLDSPLHF.

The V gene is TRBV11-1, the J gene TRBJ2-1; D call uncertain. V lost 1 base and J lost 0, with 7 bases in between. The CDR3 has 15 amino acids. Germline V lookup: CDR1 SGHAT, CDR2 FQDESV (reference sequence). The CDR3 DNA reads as TGTGCCAGCAGCTTAGACGTCAGCTCCTACAATGAGCAGTTCTTC. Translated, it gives CASSLDVSSYNEQFF.

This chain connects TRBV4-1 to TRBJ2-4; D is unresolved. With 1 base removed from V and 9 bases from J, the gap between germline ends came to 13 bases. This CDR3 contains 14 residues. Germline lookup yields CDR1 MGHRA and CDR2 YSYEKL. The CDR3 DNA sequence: TGCGCCAGCAGCCAAGGGTCTGACCTGAGCATTCAGTACTTC. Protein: CASSQGSDLSIQYF.

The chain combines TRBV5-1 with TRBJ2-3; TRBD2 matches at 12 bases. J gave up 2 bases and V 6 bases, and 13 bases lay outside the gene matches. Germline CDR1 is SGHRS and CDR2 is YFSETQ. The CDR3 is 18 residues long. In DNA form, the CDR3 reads TGCGCCAGCACCCTGGGGCTGACTAGCGGGAGACTCACAGATACGCAGTATTTT. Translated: CASTLGLTSGRLTDTQYF.

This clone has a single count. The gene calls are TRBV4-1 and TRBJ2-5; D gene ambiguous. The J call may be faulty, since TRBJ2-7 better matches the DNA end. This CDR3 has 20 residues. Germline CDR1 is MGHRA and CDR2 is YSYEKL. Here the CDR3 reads CASSPKVDTQSTFFSYEQYF. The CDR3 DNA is TGCGCCAGCAGCCCTAAAGTAGACACCCAAAGCACTTTCTTCTCCTACGAGCAGTACTTC.

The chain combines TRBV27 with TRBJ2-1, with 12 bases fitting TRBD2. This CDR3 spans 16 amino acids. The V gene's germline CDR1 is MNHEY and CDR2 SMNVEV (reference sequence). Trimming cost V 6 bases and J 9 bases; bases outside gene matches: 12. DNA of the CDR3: TGTGCCAGCAGCTACCTTCTAGCGGGGGGGGATTTTGAGCAGTTCTTC. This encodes CASSYLLAGGDFEQFF.

The CDR3 coding sequence is TGTGCCAGCAGCCTGGGACAGGGTGACAATGAGCAGTTCTTC. Translation gives CASSLGQGDNEQFF. The rearrangement uses TRBV11-1 and TRBJ2-1, with 9 nucleotides matching TRBD1. The germline V gene has CDR1 SGHAT and CDR2 FQDESV (reference sequence). V lost 5 bases to trimming and J lost 5 bases; unmatched junction nucleotides: 4. The CDR3 spans 14 residues.

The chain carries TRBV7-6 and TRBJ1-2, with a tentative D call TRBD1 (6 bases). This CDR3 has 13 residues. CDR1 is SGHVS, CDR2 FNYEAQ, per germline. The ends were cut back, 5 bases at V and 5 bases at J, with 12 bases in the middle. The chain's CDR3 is CASSRVQGYGYTF. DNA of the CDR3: TGTGCCAGCAGCCGGGTGCAGGGGTATGGCTACACCTTC.

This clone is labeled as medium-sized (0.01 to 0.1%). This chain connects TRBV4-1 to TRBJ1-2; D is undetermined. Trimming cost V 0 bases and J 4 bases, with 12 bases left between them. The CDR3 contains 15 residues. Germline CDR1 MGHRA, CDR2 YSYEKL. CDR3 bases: TGCGCCAGCAGCCAAGACAGTGCAGAGCGCTATGGCTACACCTTC. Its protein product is CASSQDSAERYGYTF.

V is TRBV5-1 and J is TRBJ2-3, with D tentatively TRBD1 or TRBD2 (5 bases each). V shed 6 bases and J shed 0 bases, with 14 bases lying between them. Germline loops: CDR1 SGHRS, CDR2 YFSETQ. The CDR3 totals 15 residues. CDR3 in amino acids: CASKSEGSSTDTQYF. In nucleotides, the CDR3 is TGCGCCAGCAAATCTGAGGGGTCTAGCACAGATACGCAGTATTTT.

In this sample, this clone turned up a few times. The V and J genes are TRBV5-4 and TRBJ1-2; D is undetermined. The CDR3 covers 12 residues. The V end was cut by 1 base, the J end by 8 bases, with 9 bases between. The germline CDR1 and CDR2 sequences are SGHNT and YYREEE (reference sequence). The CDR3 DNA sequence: TGTGCCAGCAGCTTGTCCCCGGGAGGCTACACCTTC. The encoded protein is CASSLSPGGYTF.

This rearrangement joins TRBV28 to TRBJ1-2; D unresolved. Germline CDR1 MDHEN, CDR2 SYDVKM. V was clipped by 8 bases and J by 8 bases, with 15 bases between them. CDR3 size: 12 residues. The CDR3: CASGIPMRGYTF. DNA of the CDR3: TGTGCCAGCGGGATACCCATGCGGGGCTACACCTTC.

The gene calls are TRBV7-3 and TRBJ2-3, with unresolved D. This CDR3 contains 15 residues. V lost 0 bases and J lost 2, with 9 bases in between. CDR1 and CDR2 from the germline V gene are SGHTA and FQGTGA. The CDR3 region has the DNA TGTGCCAGCAGCTTAACCTCACTTGCCACAGATACGCAGTATTTT. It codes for CASSLTSLATDTQYF.

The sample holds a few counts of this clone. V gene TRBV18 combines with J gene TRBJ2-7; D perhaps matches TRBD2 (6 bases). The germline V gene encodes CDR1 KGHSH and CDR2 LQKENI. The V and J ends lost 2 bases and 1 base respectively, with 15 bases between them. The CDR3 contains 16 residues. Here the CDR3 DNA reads TGTGCCAGCTCACCAAGGGGAGGACGGACGTCCTACGAGCAGTACTTC. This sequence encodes CASSPRGGRTSYEQYF.

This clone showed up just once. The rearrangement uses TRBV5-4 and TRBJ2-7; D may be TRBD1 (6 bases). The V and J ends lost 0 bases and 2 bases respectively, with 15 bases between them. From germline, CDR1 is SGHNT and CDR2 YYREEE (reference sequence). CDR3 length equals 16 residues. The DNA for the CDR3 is TGTGCCAGCAGCTTGGACCGGGACAACAGAGCCTACGAGCAGTACTTC. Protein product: CASSLDRDNRAYEQYF.

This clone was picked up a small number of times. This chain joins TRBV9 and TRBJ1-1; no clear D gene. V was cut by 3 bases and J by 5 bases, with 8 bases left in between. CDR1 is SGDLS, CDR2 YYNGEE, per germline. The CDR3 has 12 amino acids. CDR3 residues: CASSAGLTEAFF. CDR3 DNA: TGTGCCAGCAGCGCCGGTCTTACTGAAGCTTTCTTT. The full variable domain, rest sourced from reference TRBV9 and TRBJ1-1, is DSGVTQTPKHLITATGQRVTLRCSPRSGDLSVYWYQQSLDQGLQFLIQYYNGEERAKGNILERFSAQQFPDLHSELNLSSLELGDSALYFCASSAGLTEAFFGQGTRLTVV.

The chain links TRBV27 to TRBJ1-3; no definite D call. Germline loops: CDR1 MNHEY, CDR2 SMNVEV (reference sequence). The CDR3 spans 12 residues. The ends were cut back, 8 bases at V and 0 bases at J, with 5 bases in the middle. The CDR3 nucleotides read TGTGCCAGCGGGTACTCTGGAAACACCATATATTTT. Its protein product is CASGYSGNTIYF.

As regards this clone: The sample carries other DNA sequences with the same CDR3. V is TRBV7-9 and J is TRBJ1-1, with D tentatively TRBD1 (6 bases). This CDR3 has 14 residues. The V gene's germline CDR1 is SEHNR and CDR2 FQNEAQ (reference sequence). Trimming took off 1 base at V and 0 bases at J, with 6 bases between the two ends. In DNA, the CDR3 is TGTGCCAGCAGCTTAGGACAGGTGAACACTGAAGCTTTCTTT. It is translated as CASSLGQVNTEAFF.

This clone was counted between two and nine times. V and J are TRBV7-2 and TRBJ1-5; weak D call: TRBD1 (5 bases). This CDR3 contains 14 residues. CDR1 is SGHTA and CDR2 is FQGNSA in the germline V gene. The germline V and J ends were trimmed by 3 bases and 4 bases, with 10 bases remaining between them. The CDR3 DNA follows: TGTGCCAGCAGCTTCCTCGGGGGAAATCAGCCCCAGCATTTT. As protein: CASSFLGGNQPQHF.

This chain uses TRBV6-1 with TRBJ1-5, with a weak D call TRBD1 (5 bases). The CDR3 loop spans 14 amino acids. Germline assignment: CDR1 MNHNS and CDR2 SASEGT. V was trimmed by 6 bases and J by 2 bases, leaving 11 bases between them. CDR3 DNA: TGTGCCAGCAGCGGCGGGGGTGGCAATCAGCCCCAGCATTTT. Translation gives CASSGGGGNQPQHF.

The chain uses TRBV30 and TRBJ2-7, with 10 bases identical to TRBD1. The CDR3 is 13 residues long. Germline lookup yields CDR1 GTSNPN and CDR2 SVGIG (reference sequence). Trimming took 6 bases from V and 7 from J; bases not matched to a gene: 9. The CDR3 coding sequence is TGTGCCTGTCCGGGACAGGGGTCTGGGGAGCAGTACTTC. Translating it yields CACPGQGSGEQYF.

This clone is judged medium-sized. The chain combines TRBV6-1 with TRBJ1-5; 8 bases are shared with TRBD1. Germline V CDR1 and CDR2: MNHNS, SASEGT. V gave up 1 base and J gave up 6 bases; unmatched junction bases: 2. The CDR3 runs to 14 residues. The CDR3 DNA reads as TGTGCCAGCAGTGAAGGGACAGGGTTTCAGCCCCAGCATTTT. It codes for CASSEGTGFQPQHF.

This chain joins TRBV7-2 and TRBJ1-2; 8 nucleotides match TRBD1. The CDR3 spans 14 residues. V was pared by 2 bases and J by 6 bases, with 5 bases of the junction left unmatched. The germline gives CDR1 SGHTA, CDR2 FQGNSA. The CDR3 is CASSLQGAGDGYTF. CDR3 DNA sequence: TGTGCCAGCAGCTTACAGGGGGCGGGGGATGGCTACACCTTC.

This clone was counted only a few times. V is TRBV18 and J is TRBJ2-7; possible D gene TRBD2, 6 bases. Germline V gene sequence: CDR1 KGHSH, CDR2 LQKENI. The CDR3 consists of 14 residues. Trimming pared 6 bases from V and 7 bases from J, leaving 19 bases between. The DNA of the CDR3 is TGTGCCAGCTCGCCTAGCGCTCCGACTGGGGAGCAGTACTTC. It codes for CASSPSAPTGEQYF.